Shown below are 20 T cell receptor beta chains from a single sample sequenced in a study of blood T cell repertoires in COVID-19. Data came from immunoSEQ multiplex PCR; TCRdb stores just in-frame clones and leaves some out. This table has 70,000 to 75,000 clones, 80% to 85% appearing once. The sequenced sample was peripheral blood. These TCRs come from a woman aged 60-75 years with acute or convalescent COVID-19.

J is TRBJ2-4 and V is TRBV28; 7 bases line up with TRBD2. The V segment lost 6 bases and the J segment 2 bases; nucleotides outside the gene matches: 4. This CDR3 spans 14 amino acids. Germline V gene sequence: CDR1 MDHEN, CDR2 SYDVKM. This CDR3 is CASSLRGTKNIQYF. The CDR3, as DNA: TGTGCCAGCAGCTTGCGGGGGACCAAAAACATTCAGTACTTC.

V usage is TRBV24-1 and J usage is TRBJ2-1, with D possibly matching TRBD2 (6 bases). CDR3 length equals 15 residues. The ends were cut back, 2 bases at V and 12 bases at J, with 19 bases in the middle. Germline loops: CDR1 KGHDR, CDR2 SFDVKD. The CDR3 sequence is CATSDSTELVEGQFF. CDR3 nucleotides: TGTGCCACCAGTGATTCGACAGAATTGGTGGAGGGGCAGTTCTTC.

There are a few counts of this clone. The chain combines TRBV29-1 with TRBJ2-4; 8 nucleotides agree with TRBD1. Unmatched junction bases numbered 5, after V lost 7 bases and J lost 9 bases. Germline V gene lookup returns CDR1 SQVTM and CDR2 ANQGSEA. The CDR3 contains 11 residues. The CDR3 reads CSGSQGVIQYF. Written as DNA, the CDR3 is TGCAGCGGGTCACAGGGGGTCATTCAGTACTTC. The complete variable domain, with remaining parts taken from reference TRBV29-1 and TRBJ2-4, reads SAVISQKPSRDICQRGTSLTIQCQVDSQVTMMFWYRQQPGQSLTLIATANQGSEATYESGFVIDKFPISRPNLTFSTLTVSNMSPEDSSIYLCSGSQGVIQYFGAGTRLSVL.

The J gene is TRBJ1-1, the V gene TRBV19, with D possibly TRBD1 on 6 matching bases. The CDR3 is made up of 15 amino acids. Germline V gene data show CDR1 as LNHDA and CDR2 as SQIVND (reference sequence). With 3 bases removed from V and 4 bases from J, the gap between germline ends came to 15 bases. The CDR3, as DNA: TGTGCCAGTAGTATCCACAGGGCCTTCGGCACTGAAGCTTTCTTT. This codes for CASSIHRAFGTEAFF.

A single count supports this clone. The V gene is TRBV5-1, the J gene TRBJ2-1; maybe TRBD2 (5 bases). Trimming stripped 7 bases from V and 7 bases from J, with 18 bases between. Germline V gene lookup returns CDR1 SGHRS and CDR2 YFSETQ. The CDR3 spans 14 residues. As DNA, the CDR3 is TGCGCCAGCCGTTTGTACGTTCGGGATAATGAGCAGTTCTTC. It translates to CASRLYVRDNEQFF.

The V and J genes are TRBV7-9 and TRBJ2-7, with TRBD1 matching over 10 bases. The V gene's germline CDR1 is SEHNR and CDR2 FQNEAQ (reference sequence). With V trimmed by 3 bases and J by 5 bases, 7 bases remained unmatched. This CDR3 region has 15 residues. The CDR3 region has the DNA TGTGCCAGCAGCTTGTCCGGGACAGGGGTTCACGAGCAGTACTTC. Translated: CASSLSGTGVHEQYF.

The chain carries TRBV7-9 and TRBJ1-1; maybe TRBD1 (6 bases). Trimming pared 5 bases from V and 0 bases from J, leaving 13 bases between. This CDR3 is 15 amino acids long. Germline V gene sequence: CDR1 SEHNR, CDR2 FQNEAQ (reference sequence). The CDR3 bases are TGTGCCAGCAGCCTCGGTGGGACAATGAACACTGAAGCTTTCTTT. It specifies CASSLGGTMNTEAFF.

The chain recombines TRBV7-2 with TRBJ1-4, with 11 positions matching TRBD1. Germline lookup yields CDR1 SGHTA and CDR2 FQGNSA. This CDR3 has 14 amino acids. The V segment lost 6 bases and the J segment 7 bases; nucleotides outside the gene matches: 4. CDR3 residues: CASSPDRGPEKLFF. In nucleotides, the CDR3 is TGTGCCAGCAGTCCGGACAGGGGGCCTGAAAAACTGTTTTTT.

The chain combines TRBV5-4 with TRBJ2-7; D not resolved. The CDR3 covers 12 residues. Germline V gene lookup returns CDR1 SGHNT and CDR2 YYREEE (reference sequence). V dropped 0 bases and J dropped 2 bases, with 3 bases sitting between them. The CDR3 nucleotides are TGTGCCAGCAGCTTGGAGCCCTACGAGCAGTACTTC. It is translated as CASSLEPYEQYF.

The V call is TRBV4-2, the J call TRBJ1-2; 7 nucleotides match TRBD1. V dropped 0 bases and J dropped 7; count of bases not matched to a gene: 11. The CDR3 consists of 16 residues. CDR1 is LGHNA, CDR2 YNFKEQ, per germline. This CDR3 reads CASSQEKETGNRGYTF. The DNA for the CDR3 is TGTGCCAGCAGCCAAGAAAAAGAGACAGGGAATCGTGGCTACACCTTC.

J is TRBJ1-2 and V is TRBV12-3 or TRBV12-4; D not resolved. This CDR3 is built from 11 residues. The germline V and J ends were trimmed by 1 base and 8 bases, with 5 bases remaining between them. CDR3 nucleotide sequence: TGTGCCAGCAGTTTAGGGCTCGGCTACACCTTC. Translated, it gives CASSLGLGYTF.

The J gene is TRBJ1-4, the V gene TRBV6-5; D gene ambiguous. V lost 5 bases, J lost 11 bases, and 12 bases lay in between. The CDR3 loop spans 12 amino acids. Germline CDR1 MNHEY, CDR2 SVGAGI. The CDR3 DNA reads TGTGCCAGCAGTCTCCCAAGAGGCAAACTGTTTTTT. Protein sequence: CASSLPRGKLFF.

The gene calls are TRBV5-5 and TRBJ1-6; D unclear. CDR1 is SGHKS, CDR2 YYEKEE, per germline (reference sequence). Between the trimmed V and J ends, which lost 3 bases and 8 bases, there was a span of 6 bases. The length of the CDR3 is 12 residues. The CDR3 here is CASSSPDSPLHF. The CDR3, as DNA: TGTGCCAGCAGCTCCCCGGATTCACCCCTCCACTTT.

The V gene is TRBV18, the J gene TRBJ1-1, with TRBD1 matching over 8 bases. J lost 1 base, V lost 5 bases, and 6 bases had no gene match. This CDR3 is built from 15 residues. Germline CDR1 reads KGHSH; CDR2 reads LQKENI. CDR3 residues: CASSTRTGKNTEAFF. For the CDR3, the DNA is TGTGCCAGCTCAACACGGACAGGGAAGAACACTGAAGCTTTCTTT.

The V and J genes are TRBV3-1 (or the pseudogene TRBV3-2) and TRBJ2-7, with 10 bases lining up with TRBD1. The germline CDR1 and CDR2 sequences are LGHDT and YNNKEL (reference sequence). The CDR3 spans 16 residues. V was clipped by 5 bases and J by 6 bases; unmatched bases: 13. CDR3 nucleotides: TGTGCCAGCAGCGAAGGCGGGACAGGGGTATATTCCGAGCAGTACTTC. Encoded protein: CASSEGGTGVYSEQYF.

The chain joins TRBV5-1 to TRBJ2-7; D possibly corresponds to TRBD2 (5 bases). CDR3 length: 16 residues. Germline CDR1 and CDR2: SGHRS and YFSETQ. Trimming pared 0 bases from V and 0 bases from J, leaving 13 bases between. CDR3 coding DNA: TGCGCCAGCAGCTTGGGACTACTACTAGACTCCTACGAGCAGTACTTC. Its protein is CASSLGLLLDSYEQYF.

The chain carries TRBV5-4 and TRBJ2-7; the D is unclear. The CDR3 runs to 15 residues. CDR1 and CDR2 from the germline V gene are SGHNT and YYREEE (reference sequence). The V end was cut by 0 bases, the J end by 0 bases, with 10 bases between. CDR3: CASSLGQVTSYEQYF. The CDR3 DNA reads TGTGCCAGCAGCTTGGGACAAGTTACCTCCTACGAGCAGTACTTC.

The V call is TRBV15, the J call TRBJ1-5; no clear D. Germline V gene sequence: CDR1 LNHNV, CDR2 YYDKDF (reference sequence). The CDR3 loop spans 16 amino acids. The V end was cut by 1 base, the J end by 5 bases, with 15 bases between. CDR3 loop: CATSRGLEGYDQPQHF. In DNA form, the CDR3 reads TGTGCCACCAGCAGAGGGCTCGAGGGTTATGATCAGCCCCAGCATTTT.

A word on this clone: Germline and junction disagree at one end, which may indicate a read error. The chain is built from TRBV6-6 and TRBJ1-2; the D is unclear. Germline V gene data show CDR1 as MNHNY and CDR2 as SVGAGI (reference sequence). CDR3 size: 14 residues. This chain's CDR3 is CAGSDPRRGWGYTF. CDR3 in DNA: TGTGCCGGCAGTGACCCTCGACGGGGTTGGGGCTACACCTTC.

The DNA of the CDR3 is TGTGCCAGTACCAAGGGACAGCTACGCTCTGGAAACACCATATATTTT. It yields the protein CASTKGQLRSGNTIYF. This chain links TRBV19 with TRBJ1-3, with 7 bases lining up with TRBD1. Trimming cost V 7 bases and J 0 bases; bases outside gene matches: 9. The length of the CDR3 is 16 residues. Germline lookup yields CDR1 LNHDA and CDR2 SQIVND (reference sequence).